Listed below are T cell receptor beta chains from one sample, sequenced in a study of control samples from healthy donors and cancer patients. Sequenced by immunoSEQ multiplex PCR; TCRdb stores in-frame clones only, minus some. The repertoire has tens of thousands of clones, about 94% of them found once; the top ten carry 2.8%. Source material: blood. These receptor sequences come from a woman aged 25-40 years in good health. The CDR3 runs from the conserved cysteine through the conserved F or W. A D gene is named only where the DNA matches it firmly. Only part of the rows carry a size: once, few, many, or a class if the clone is expanded.

abundance	v_gene	j_gene	len	d_gene	CDR3aa	CDR3nt
NA	TRBV2	TRBJ1-4	15	TRBD1	CASSALGQINEKLFF	TGTGCCAGCAGTGCTTTGGGACAGATCAATGAAAAACTGTTTTTT
NA	TRBV11-1	TRBJ2-2	16	TRBD2	CASSFVSGGNTGELFF	TGTGCCAGCAGCTTCGTGAGCGGGGGGAACACCGGGGAGCTGTTTTTT
medium-sized	TRBV19	TRBJ2-2	12	NA	CASSRATGELFF	TGTGCCAGTAGTCGTGCCACCGGGGAGCTGTTTTTT
NA	TRBV6-1	TRBJ1-2	14	NA	CASSEAGANYGYTF	TGTGCCAGCAGTGAGGCCGGAGCAAACTATGGCTACACCTTC
NA	TRBV30	TRBJ1-5	14	NA	CAWSGLGPNQPQHF	TGTGCCTGGAGTGGGTTAGGCCCAAATCAGCCCCAGCATTTT
NA	TRBV12-3/TRBV12-4	TRBJ1-2	13	NA	CASSLPVGYGYTF	TGTGCCAGCAGTTTACCGGTGGGCTATGGCTACACCTTC
NA	TRBV27	TRBJ1-3	15	TRBD1	CASSPDRGPGNTIYF	TGTGCCAGCAGTCCCGACAGGGGACCTGGAAACACCATATATTTT
NA	TRBV29-1	TRBJ2-5	16	TRBD2	CSVEDALAGAEETQYF	TGCAGCGTTGAAGATGCATTAGCGGGGGCCGAAGAGACCCAGTACTTC
NA	TRBV5-1	TRBJ2-7	15	TRBD1	CASSVITGGYYEQYF	TGCGCCAGCAGCGTCATAACAGGGGGATACTACGAGCAGTACTTC
NA	TRBV20-1	TRBJ2-1	11	NA	CSAWDLNEQFF	TGCAGTGCCTGGGACCTTAATGAGCAGTTCTTC
NA	TRBV14	TRBJ2-7	13	NA	CASSQTAAYEQYF	TGTGCCAGCAGCCAAACAGCAGCCTACGAGCAGTACTTC
NA	TRBV19	TRBJ1-2	12	TRBD1	CASSIGQGGYTF	TGTGCCAGTAGTATTGGACAGGGCGGCTACACCTTC